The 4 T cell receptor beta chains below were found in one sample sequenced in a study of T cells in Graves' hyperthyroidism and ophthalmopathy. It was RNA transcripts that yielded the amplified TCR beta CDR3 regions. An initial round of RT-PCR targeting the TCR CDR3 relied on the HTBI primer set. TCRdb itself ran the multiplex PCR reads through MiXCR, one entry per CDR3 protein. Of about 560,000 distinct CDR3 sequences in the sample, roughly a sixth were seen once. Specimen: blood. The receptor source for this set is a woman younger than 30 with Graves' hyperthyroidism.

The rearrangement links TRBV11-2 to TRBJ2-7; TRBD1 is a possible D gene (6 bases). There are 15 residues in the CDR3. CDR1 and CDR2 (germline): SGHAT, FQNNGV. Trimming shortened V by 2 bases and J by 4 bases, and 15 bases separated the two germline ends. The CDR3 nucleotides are TGTGCCAGCAGCTTAATTGGAGAACAGGGTTACGAGCAGTACTTC. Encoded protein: CASSLIGEQGYEQYF.

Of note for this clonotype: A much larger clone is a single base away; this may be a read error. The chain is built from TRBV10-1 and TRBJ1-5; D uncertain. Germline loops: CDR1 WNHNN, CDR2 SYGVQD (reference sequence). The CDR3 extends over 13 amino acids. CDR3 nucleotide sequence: TGCACCAGCAGCGATGTTGGGCCCTGGCCCCAGCATTTT. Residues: CTSSDVGPWPQHF.

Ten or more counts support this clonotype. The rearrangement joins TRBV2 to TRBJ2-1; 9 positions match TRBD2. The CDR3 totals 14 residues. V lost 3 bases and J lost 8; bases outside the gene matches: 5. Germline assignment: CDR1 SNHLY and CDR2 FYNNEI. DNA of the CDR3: TGTGCCAGCAGTGAGGGGACTAGCAGCCATGAGCAGTTCTTC. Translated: CASSEGTSSHEQFF. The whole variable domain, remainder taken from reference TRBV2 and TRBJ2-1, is EPEVTQTPSHQVTQMGQEVILRCVPISNHLYFYWYRQILGQKVEFLVSFYNNEISEKSEIFDDQFSVERPDGSNFTLKIRSTKLEDSAMYFCASSEGTSSHEQFFGPGTRLTVL.

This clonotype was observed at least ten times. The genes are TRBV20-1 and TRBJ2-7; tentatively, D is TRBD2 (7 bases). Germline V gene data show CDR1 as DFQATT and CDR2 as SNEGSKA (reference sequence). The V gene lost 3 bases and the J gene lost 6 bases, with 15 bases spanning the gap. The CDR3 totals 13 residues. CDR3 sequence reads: CSARGRGEIEQYF. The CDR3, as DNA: TGCAGTGCTAGGGGGAGGGGGGAGATCGAGCAGTACTTC.